This paragraph covers one T cell receptor beta chain sequence. Its specificity is not known. This sample is part of a study of T cell responses to AZD1222 COVID-19 vaccine. The wider study: Combined were second doses at about 4 or about 12 weeks.

General study results and limits: Just 5 or 6 AZD1222 recipients tested seropositive at baseline.

The data were produced by immunoSEQ multiplex PCR, yet TCRdb's version contains in-frame clones alone and is incomplete. The sample lists 150,000 to 200,000 clones, 80% to 95% occurring once. Germline V gene data show CDR1 as SGHNT and CDR2 as YYREEE (reference sequence). The CDR3 is made up of 14 amino acids. V was shortened by 1 base and J by 7 bases, with 15 bases between the two germline ends. This clonotype originated in an adult in good health. The chain carries TRBV5-4 and TRBJ2-7; unclear D gene. The sequences come from peripheral blood, collected on day 0 of AZD1222 vaccination. The CDR3 DNA reads TGTGCCAGCAGCTTGAGGTTACGGCCGTGGGAGCAGTACTTC. Its protein product is CASSLRLRPWEQYF.